What follows are 25 T cell receptor beta chains derived from one specimen sequenced in a study of human thymus T cells. The thymus tissue came from resections taken during corrective heart surgery. Sequencing was performed with immunoSEQ multiplex PCR; in TCRdb, only in-frame clones are kept and a portion is missing. The data show tens of thousands of clones, about 95% seen once. Sequencing used thymus tissue. The source of these receptors is a girl under three years old with a congenital heart defect but otherwise immunologically healthy.

This clone was found a few times. The chain carries TRBV4-1 and TRBJ2-3, with TRBD2 identical over 7 bases. Germline CDR1 MGHRA, CDR2 YSYEKL. V dropped 0 bases and J dropped 4; count of bases not matched to a gene: 7. The CDR3 covers 16 residues. In nucleotides, the CDR3 is TGCGCCAGCAGCCAAGAGGAGCGGGACCCCCCAGATACGCAGTATTTT. The encoded protein is CASSQEERDPPDTQYF.

V usage is TRBV18 and J usage is TRBJ2-7; D remains unclear. The CDR3 contains 13 residues. The V and J ends lost 1 base and 7 bases respectively, with 11 bases between them. Germline values: CDR1 KGHSH, CDR2 LQKENI. CDR3 bases: TGTGCCAGCTCACCACTTAGGTTCGGTGAGCAGTACTTC. Protein sequence: CASSPLRFGEQYF.

This chain joins TRBV10-2 and TRBJ2-1, with 7 bases fitting TRBD1. The CDR3 consists of 14 residues. Germline CDR1 WSHSY, CDR2 SAAADI. With 8 bases clipped from V and 0 bases from J, the junction kept 4 bases outside the gene matches. The CDR3 is CASWDRGSYNEQFF. The CDR3 DNA sequence: TGCGCCAGCTGGGACAGAGGCTCCTACAATGAGCAGTTCTTC.

The CDR3 coding sequence is TGTGCCAGCCAAGCGGACAGGGAGGGCACTGAAGCTTTCTTT. This gives the protein CASQADREGTEAFF. The chain has TRBV27 and TRBJ1-1, with 8 bases fitting TRBD1. CDR3 size: 14 residues. Germline CDR1 reads MNHEY; CDR2 reads SMNVEV (reference sequence). V gave up 8 bases and J gave up 4 bases; unmatched junction bases: 9.

This clone appeared a single time. V and J are TRBV19 and TRBJ1-5; 7 bases fit TRBD1. The ends lost 4 bases at V and 5 bases at J; junction bases unmatched: 2. Germline V lookup: CDR1 LNHDA, CDR2 SQIVND (reference sequence). The CDR3 has 13 residues. The CDR3 region is CASSKTGDQPQHF. The CDR3 DNA follows: TGTGCCAGTAGTAAAACAGGGGATCAGCCCCAGCATTTT.

The rearrangement joins TRBV19 to TRBJ2-5; D unclear. Between the trimmed V and J ends, which lost 2 bases and 4 bases, there was a span of 14 bases. The germline CDR1 and CDR2 sequences are LNHDA and SQIVND (reference sequence). This CDR3 is 15 amino acids long. The CDR3 DNA reads as TGTGCCAGTAGTATACGGCGGTCAGGTATAGAGACCCAGTACTTC. This encodes CASSIRRSGIETQYF.

V usage is TRBV2 and J usage is TRBJ1-5; 7 nucleotides align to TRBD1. Losses at the gene ends were 6 bases for V and 5 bases for J; bases not matched to a gene: 10. Germline CDR1 is SNHLY and CDR2 is FYNNEI. The CDR3 sequence is 15 residues long. The DNA for the CDR3 is TGTGCCAGCAGCCCCGGGAAGGGGGCACATCAGCCCCAGCATTTT. Encoded protein: CASSPGKGAHQPQHF.

V is TRBV7-9 and J is TRBJ2-5; no firm D call. Trimming took 4 bases from V and 1 from J, leaving 13 bases between them. Germline-derived CDR1 and CDR2 are SEHNR and FQNEAQ (reference sequence). This CDR3 has 15 amino acids. Here the CDR3 DNA reads TGTGCCAGCAGCTCCCCTACGCGAGCCCAAGAGACCCAGTACTTC. This sequence encodes CASSSPTRAQETQYF.

This clone has a handful of counts. This chain connects TRBV11-2 to TRBJ2-7; 8 nucleotides match TRBD1. The CDR3 is 18 amino acids. Trimming at V came to 1 base and at J to 0 bases, leaving 11 bases not matched to a gene. Germline assignment: CDR1 SGHAT and CDR2 FQNNGV. CDR3 nucleotide sequence: TGTGCCAGCAGCTTAGCTGTCAGGGGGCGACTGAGCTCCTACGAGCAGTACTTC. It specifies CASSLAVRGRLSSYEQYF.

The J gene is TRBJ1-5, the V gene TRBV7-2; 9 nucleotides agree with TRBD1. CDR3 size: 16 residues. Trimming at V came to 5 bases and at J to 1 base, leaving 6 bases not matched to a gene. Germline CDR1 reads SGHTA; CDR2 reads FQGNSA. This CDR3 reads CASSTGQGRSNQPQHF. The CDR3, as DNA: TGTGCCAGCAGCACCGGACAGGGGAGAAGCAATCAGCCCCAGCATTTT.

This rearrangement joins TRBV15 to TRBJ2-5; 13 bases are a match to TRBD2. Per germline, CDR1 LNHNV and CDR2 YYDKDF (reference sequence). CDR3 length equals 18 residues. The junction had 5 bases not matched to a gene; V was cut back by 1 base and J by 0 bases. The chain's CDR3 is CATSRVPTSGRDQETQYF. The CDR3 DNA is TGTGCCACCAGCAGAGTTCCTACTAGCGGGAGGGACCAAGAGACCCAGTACTTC.

The chain is built from TRBV7-9 and TRBJ2-5; D possibly corresponds to TRBD1 (5 bases). The CDR3 covers 14 residues. Germline V gives CDR1 SEHNR, CDR2 FQNEAQ (reference sequence). With 2 bases removed from V and 5 bases from J, the gap between germline ends came to 12 bases. CDR3 region: CASSLRTKGETQYF. In DNA, the CDR3 is TGTGCCAGCAGCTTACGGACAAAGGGGGAGACCCAGTACTTC.

To note about this clone: A read error may account for a junction end that differs from germline. The rearrangement joins TRBV5-1 to TRBJ2-7, with TRBD2 matching 10 bases. Germline values: CDR1 SGHRS, CDR2 YFSETQ. The CDR3 extends over 18 amino acids. In DNA, the CDR3 is TGCGCCAGCAGCCCGACTACCGACCTTGGGGGAGCGGGAGGGCGGGTTCACTTC. Its protein product is CASSPTTDLGGAGGRVHF.

This chain connects TRBV14 to TRBJ2-1; 7 positions match TRBD2. Unmatched junction bases numbered 3, after V lost 3 bases and J lost 10 bases. The CDR3 extends over 12 amino acids. CDR1 SGHDN and CDR2 FVKESK come from the germline V gene. The CDR3 loop is CASSQPGLEQFF. CDR3 nucleotides: TGTGCCAGCAGCCAGCCGGGACTAGAGCAGTTCTTC.

The rearrangement uses TRBV18 and TRBJ1-3; D is unresolved. The CDR3 totals 13 residues. Trimming removed 3 bases from V and 7 bases from J, with 10 bases in between. Germline lookup yields CDR1 KGHSH and CDR2 LQKENI. The DNA for the CDR3 is TGTGCCAGCTCACCCCTTATAGTCAACACCATATATTTT. Its translation is CASSPLIVNTIYF.

The chain couples TRBV11-2 to TRBJ1-2, with TRBD1 matching over 10 bases. Germline loops: CDR1 SGHAT, CDR2 FQNNGV. The CDR3 consists of 13 residues. Trimming cost V 4 bases and J 10 bases; bases outside gene matches: 6. The chain's CDR3 is CASSSPGTGAYTF. The CDR3 coding sequence is TGTGCCAGCAGCTCCCCCGGGACAGGGGCCTACACCTTC. Combining the CDR3 with reference TRBV11-2 and TRBJ1-2 gives the whole variable domain EAGVAQSPRYKIIEKRQSVAFWCNPISGHATLYWYQQILGQGPKLLIQFQNNGVVDDSQLPKDRFSAERLKGVDSTLKIQPAKLEDSAVYLCASSSPGTGAYTFGSGTRLTVV.

V usage is TRBV6-5 and J usage is TRBJ1-4; D unclear. The CDR3 is 15 amino acids. Deletions cut 3 bases from V and 5 bases from J, with 13 bases between. From germline, CDR1 is MNHEY and CDR2 SVGAGI. The CDR3 region has the DNA TGTGCCAGCAGTTATTCCCGACGGCACAATGAAAAACTGTTTTTT. Translated: CASSYSRRHNEKLFF.

This rearrangement joins TRBV29-1 to TRBJ1-2, with D perhaps matching TRBD1 (5 bases). Trimming left V 4 bases short and J 4 bases short, with 10 bases between. There are 12 residues in the CDR3. Germline values: CDR1 SQVTM, CDR2 ANQGSEA. In DNA, the CDR3 is TGCAGCGTTGGGGGCCGGCCCTATGGCTACACCTTC. Encoded protein: CSVGGRPYGYTF.

The J gene is TRBJ2-3, the V gene TRBV9; no firm D call. This CDR3 has 15 amino acids. Germline V gene lookup returns CDR1 SGDLS and CDR2 YYNGEE. V dropped 4 bases and J dropped 3 bases, with 15 bases sitting between them. The chain's CDR3 is CASSLPRTETDTQYF. CDR3 nucleotides: TGTGCCAGCAGCCTCCCGAGGACGGAGACAGATACGCAGTATTTT.

The V and J genes are TRBV27 and TRBJ2-3; no clear D. Germline V gene data show CDR1 as MNHEY and CDR2 as SMNVEV (reference sequence). The V end was cut by 4 bases, the J end by 8 bases, with 7 bases between. The CDR3 is made up of 11 amino acids. The DNA for the CDR3 is TGTGCCAGCAGTTCGTGGGGTACGCAGTATTTT. Protein: CASSSWGTQYF.

V usage is TRBV10-1 and J usage is TRBJ2-5; 8 bases map to TRBD2. From germline, CDR1 is WNHNN and CDR2 SYGVQD (reference sequence). The length of the CDR3 is 14 residues. Losses at the gene ends were 6 bases for V and 5 bases for J; bases not matched to a gene: 8. The CDR3 loop reads CASSNGLARETQYF. In nucleotides, the CDR3 is TGCGCCAGCAGCAACGGACTAGCCCGCGAGACCCAGTACTTC.

The chain joins TRBV19 to TRBJ1-4; 7 bases align to TRBD1. The V gene end was trimmed by 1 base and the J gene end by 6 bases; junction bases not matched to a gene: 5. This CDR3 region has 15 residues. Germline CDR1 LNHDA, CDR2 SQIVND (reference sequence). CDR3 nucleotides: TGTGCCAGTAGTATAGGGGGGACAGAAGATGAAAAACTGTTTTTT. This sequence encodes CASSIGGTEDEKLFF.

The chain couples TRBV27 to TRBJ1-1; D is undetermined. The CDR3 consists of 17 residues. Germline V gene lookup returns CDR1 MNHEY and CDR2 SMNVEV (reference sequence). Trimming took 2 bases from V and 2 from J, leaving 18 bases between them. The CDR3 bases are TGTGCCAGCAGTTTACGACAAGGGAGGGTTCCCAACACTGAAGCTTTCTTT. Amino acid sequence: CASSLRQGRVPNTEAFF.

The chain joins TRBV19 to TRBJ1-2; tentative D call: TRBD1 (5 bases). The CDR3 loop spans 15 amino acids. The V gene's germline CDR1 is LNHDA and CDR2 SQIVND (reference sequence). Trimming took 3 bases from V and 4 from J, leaving 15 bases between them. Written as DNA, the CDR3 is TGTGCCAGTAGTATGAGGGACCGACCTCCCTATGGCTACACCTTC. It is translated as CASSMRDRPPYGYTF. Using reference TRBV19 and TRBJ1-2 for the parts outside the CDR3, the full variable domain is DGGITQSPKYLFRKEGQNVTLSCEQNLNHDAMYWYRQDPGQGLRLIYYSQIVNDFQKGDIAEGYSVSREKKESFPLTVTSAQKNPTAFYLCASSMRDRPPYGYTFGSGTRLTVV.

As DNA, the CDR3 is TGTGCCAGCAGTTTTCTGCAGCGGCCCTCTGAGGAGCAGTACTTC. Residues: CASSFLQRPSEEQYF. The chain has TRBV28 and TRBJ2-7; D is possibly TRBD2 (5 bases). The germline gives CDR1 MDHEN, CDR2 SYDVKM. The V gene lost 3 bases and the J gene lost 7 bases, with 19 bases spanning the gap. This CDR3 region has 15 residues.